The rows below give T cell receptor beta chains drawn from one sample of a study of human versus mouse CDR3 diversity and MHC coevolution. This table comes from immunoSEQ multiplex PCR, and its TCRdb copy is limited to in-frame clones, with some not included. In the table there are some 60,000 clones, 90% to 95% of which are singletons. Sequencing used naive CD4+ T cells from blood. All receptors come from a person in their sixties or seventies in good health. CDR3s include the opening cysteine and the closing phenylalanine or tryptophan. D genes are given only for firm matches. Size is stated for part of the rows, as once, few or many counts, or as a class when the clone is expanded.

clone_size	v_call	d_call	j_call	cdr3_nt	cdr3_aa
once	TRBV6-1	TRBD1	TRBJ2-7	TGTGCCAGCAGTGAAACGGGGACAGGGAGGAACTACGAGCAGTACTTC	CASSETGTGRNYEQYF
NA	TRBV11-3	TRBD2	TRBJ2-7	TGTGCCAGCAGCTTAGGAAATCAAGCGGGAGGGCGCGAGCAGTACTTC	CASSLGNQAGGREQYF
NA	TRBV7-6	NA	TRBJ2-2	TGTGCCAGCAGCCCCTGGTTAGCGGACACCGGGGAGCTGTTTTTT	CASSPWLADTGELFF
NA	TRBV7-3	NA	TRBJ2-2	TGTGCCAGCAGGCTAGGAGGGGAAGGGATCGGGGAGCTGTTTTTT	CASRLGGEGIGELFF
NA	TRBV7-2	TRBD1	TRBJ2-2	TGTGCCAGCAGCACGGACAGGTCGAACACCGGGGAGCTGTTTTTT	CASSTDRSNTGELFF
NA	TRBV11-3	NA	TRBJ1-1	TGTGCCAGCAGCTTAGGACACGCTAACACTGAAGCTTTCTTT	CASSLGHANTEAFF
NA	TRBV28	NA	TRBJ2-7	TGTGCCAGCAGCATCGGGACAACCTACGAGCAGTACTTC	CASSIGTTYEQYF
NA	TRBV5-4	TRBD2	TRBJ2-1	TGTGCCAGCAGCTTGGGAAGGGAGGGGAATGAGCAGTTCTTC	CASSLGREGNEQFF
once	TRBV10-3	TRBD1	TRBJ2-5	TGTGCCACGGCGGGGACAGGGAGGGGAGAGACCCAGTACTTC	CATAGTGRGETQYF
NA	TRBV19	TRBD1	TRBJ1-2	TGTGCCAGTAGTATAAGGCGGGACAGGGACGGCTACACCTTC	CASSIRRDRDGYTF
NA	TRBV6-5	NA	TRBJ1-3	TGTGCCAGCACCCCCCGGGGGGGATCGGGAAACACCATATATTTT	CASTPRGGSGNTIYF
NA	TRBV10-3	TRBD1	TRBJ2-1	TGTGCCATCAGCCGGGACAGATACAATGAGCAGTTCTTC	CAISRDRYNEQFF
once	TRBV27	TRBD2	TRBJ2-3	TGTGCCAGCGGGCGACTAGCGGGAGGTGCTCGGGGCACAGATACGCAGTATTTT	CASGRLAGGARGTDTQYF
NA	TRBV6-1	TRBD2	TRBJ2-7	TGTGCCAGCAGTGAATGGTGGGGTAGCGGGAACTACGAGCAGTACTTC	CASSEWWGSGNYEQYF
NA	TRBV19	NA	TRBJ2-5	TGTGCCAGTAGTATATCCGGGATTGAGACCCAGTACTTC	CASSISGIETQYF
NA	TRBV6-6	NA	TRBJ2-3	TGTGCCAGCAGTTACGAGTCCCCCCCAGGGGCAGATACGCAGTATTTT	CASSYESPPGADTQYF